This T cell receptor (beta chain) originates from a study of T cell repertoires in cytomegalovirus infection. Study background: Public TCR beta signatures provided an indication of both CMV infection and a matching HLA type.

This clonotype has just one count. V lost 5 bases, J lost 2 bases, and 5 bases stayed unmatched. Germline CDR1 reads SGHRS; CDR2 reads YFSETQ. The CDR3 has 15 residues. TCRdb redid the calling of the reads with MiXCR, one entry per CDR3 protein. The sample has nearly 650,000 distinct CDR3 sequences; approximately 24% are singletons. The chain joins TRBV5-1 to TRBJ1-3; 9 positions match TRBD1. Sequencing was carried out using CD8+ T cells from PBMCs. The sequence was obtained from a human donor in good health (CMV status not recorded). Some clones in this sample may be carry-over from other donors' samples. The CDR3 DNA reads TGCGCCAGCAGACCCGGGACAGGGCCTGGAAACACCATATATTTT. This translates into CASRPGTGPGNTIYF.